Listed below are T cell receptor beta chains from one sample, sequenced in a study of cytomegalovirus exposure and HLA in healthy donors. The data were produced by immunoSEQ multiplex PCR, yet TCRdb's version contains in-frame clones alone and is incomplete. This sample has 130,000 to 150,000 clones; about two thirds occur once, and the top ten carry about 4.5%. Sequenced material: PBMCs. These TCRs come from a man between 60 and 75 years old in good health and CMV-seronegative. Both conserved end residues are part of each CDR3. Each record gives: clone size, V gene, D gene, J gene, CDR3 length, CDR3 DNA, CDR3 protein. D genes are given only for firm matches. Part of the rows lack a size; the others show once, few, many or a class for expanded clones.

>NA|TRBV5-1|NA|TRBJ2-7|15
TGCGCCAGCAGCTCCATGACGGGTTTAAAGGACGAGCAGTACTTC
CASSSMTGLKDEQYF
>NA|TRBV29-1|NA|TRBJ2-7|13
TGCAGCGTTGAAGACAGGTTCAGCTACGAGCAGTACTTC
CSVEDRFSYEQYF
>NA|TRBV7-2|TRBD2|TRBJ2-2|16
TGTGCCAGCAGCTTGCTTGGGACTAGTGGCTTGGGTGGGCTGTTTTTT
CASSLLGTSGLGGLFF
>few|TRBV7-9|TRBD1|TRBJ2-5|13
TGTGCCAGCAGCTTCGGGACAGAAGAGACCCAGTACTTC
CASSFGTEETQYF
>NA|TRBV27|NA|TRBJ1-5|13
TGTGCCAGCAGTCCCCTTCTCAATCAGCCCCAGCATTTT
CASSPLLNQPQHF
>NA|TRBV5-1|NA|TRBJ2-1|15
TGCGCCAGCAGCTTGACGAGCGCCGCATACAATGAGCAGTTCTTC
CASSLTSAAYNEQFF
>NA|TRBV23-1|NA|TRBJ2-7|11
TGCGCCAGCCCGGACAGCTACGAGCAGTACTTC
CASPDSYEQYF
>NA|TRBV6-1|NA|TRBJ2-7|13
TGTGCCAGCAGTGAGATAGTCCCCGACGAGCAGTACTTC
CASSEIVPDEQYF
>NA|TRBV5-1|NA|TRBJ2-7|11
TGCGCCAGCAGCTTGGCGGGGGAGCAGTACTTC
CASSLAGEQYF
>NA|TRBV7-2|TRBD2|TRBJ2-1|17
TGTGCCAGCAGCTTTCCCAGTTGGGGGAGGGCCGTCAATGAGCAGTTCTTC
CASSFPSWGRAVNEQFF
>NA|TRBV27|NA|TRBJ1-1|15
TGTGCCAGCAGTTTACCGAATAACAGGCACACTGAAGCTTTCTTT
CASSLPNNRHTEAFF
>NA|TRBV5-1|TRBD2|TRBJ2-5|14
TGCGCCAGCAGTACCGGGACTAGCGGGAGGGCGGAGTACTTC
CASSTGTSGRAEYF
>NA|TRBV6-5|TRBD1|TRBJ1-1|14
TGTGCCAGCAGTTACTCCGACAGGGGCCCTGAAGCTTTCTTT
CASSYSDRGPEAFF
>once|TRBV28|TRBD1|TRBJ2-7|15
TGTGCCAGCAGTTCCCTTGGACAGGCCCCCTACGAGCAGTACTTC
CASSSLGQAPYEQYF
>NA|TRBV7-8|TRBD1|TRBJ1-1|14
TGTGCCAGCAGCCCCAGGGACAGCGGCACTGAAGCTTTCTTT
CASSPRDSGTEAFF
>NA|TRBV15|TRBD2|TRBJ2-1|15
TGTGCCACCAGGGCGAGGGACTACCTAAACAATGAGCAGTTCTTC
CATRARDYLNNEQFF
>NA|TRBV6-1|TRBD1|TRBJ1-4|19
TGTGCCAGCAGTGAGACGGGCCGGGGACAGGGAGGAACTAATGAAAAACTGTTTTTT
CASSETGRGQGGTNEKLFF
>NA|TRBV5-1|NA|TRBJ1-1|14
TGCGCCAGCAGCTTGGTACAGATGAACACTGAAGCTTTCTTT
CASSLVQMNTEAFF
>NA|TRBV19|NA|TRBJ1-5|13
TGTGCCAGTAGTCCCCTACCCGATCAGCCCCAGCATTTT
CASSPLPDQPQHF
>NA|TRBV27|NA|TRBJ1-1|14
TGTGCCAGCAGTATTCCAGGGAGGGGAACTGAAGCTTTCTTT
CASSIPGRGTEAFF
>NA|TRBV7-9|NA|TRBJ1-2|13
TGTGCCAGCAGCTTGGCCCAAAACTATGGCTACACCTTC
CASSLAQNYGYTF
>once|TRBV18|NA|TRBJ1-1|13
TGTGCCAGCTCACTAGATGAGAACACTGAAGCTTTCTTT
CASSLDENTEAFF
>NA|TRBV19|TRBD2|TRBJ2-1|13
TGTGCCACTGGAGCGGGAGGCTACAATGAGCAGTTCTTC
CATGAGGYNEQFF
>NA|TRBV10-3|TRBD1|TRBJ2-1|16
TGTGCCATCAGTTCATCAAGGGGGACAGGGGGCCGTGAGCAGTTCTTC
CAISSSRGTGGREQFF
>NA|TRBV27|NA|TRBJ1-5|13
TGTGCCAGCAGTTATAGGGAGGGCCAGCCCCAGCATTTT
CASSYREGQPQHF
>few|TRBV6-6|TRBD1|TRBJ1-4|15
TGTGCCAGCAGTTACCGACAGGGGACTAATGAAAAACTGTTTTTT
CASSYRQGTNEKLFF
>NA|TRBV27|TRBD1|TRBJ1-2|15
TGTGCCAGCAGTTCACCATTGACAGGGAGGTATGGCTACACCTTC
CASSSPLTGRYGYTF
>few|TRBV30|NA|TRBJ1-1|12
TGTGCCTGGAGAAAAGGACAGCTTGAAGCTTTCTTT
CAWRKGQLEAFF
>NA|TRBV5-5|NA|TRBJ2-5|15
TGTGCCAGCAGTTTGGCAGCGGGCCCACAAGAGACCCAGTACTTC
CASSLAAGPQETQYF
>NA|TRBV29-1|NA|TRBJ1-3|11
TGCAGCGTTGATCGTGGAAACACCATATATTTT
CSVDRGNTIYF
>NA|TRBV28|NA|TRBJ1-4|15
TGTGCCAGCAGTTTATCGGGGGGAGCAGATGAAAAACTGTTTTTT
CASSLSGGADEKLFF
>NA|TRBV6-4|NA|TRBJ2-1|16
TGTGCCAGCAGTGACGGACAGAGTTTCTCCTACAATGAGCAGTTCTTC
CASSDGQSFSYNEQFF
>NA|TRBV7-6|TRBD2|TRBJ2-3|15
TGTGCCAGCAGCTCCGGGACTAGCATCACAGATACGCAGTATTTT
CASSSGTSITDTQYF
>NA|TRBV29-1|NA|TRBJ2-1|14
TGCAGCGTTGAACGTAGCGGTCGTGACAATGAGCAGTTCTTC
CSVERSGRDNEQFF
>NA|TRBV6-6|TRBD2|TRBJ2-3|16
TGTGCCAGCAGTTACGGCCCCGGGAGGGTAACAGATACGCAGTATTTT
CASSYGPGRVTDTQYF
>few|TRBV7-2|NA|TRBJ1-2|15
TGTGCCAGCAGCTTAGTAAGGTCGGGGGATAATGGCTACACCTTC
CASSLVRSGDNGYTF
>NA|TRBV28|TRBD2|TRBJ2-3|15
TGTGCCAGCAGTTTAGGGACTAGCGGTACAGATACGCAGTATTTT
CASSLGTSGTDTQYF
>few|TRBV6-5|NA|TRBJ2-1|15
TGTGCCAGCAGTTACAACAGAGAACCCTACAATGAGCAGTTCTTC
CASSYNREPYNEQFF
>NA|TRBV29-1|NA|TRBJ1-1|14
TGCAGCGTTGTAATTAGACAGGCTTACACTGAAGCTTTCTTT
CSVVIRQAYTEAFF
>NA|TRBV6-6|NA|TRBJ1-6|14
TGTGCCAGCAGTTACCCTGGGACTCCCAATTTCCTCCACTTT
CASSYPGTPNFLHF
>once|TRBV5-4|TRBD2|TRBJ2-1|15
TGTGCCAGCAGCTTGGCCGGCGGGAGGAGAAGGGAGCAGTTCTTC
CASSLAGGRRREQFF
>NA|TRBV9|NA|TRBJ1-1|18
TGTGCCAGCAGCCCCCTACCAGGAGGCAGCCACATGAACACTGAAGCTTTCTTT
CASSPLPGGSHMNTEAFF
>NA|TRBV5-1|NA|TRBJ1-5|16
TGCGCCAGCAGCCCCGGGGAGGGAAGGGGCAATCAGCCCCAGCATTTT
CASSPGEGRGNQPQHF
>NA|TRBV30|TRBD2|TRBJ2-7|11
TGTGCCTGGGCTAGCGGGCACGAGCAGTACTTC
CAWASGHEQYF
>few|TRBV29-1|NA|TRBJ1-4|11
TGCAGCGTCAAAACTAATGAAAAACTGTTTTTT
CSVKTNEKLFF
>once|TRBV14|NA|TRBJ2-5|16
TGTGCCAGCAGCCAAGCCTACAGGTTGGACCAAGAGACCCAGTACTTC
CASSQAYRLDQETQYF
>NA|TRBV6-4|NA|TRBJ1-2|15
TGTGCCAGCAGTGACGGCAGGCGGGCAAACTATGGCTACACCTTC
CASSDGRRANYGYTF
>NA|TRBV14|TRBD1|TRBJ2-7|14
TGTGCCAGCAGCCAATGGGGACAGGGGAACGAGCAGTACTTC
CASSQWGQGNEQYF
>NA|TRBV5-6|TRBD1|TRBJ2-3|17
TGTGCCAGCAGCTTGTTCGGCAGGGGGCCAAGCACAGATACGCAGTATTTT
CASSLFGRGPSTDTQYF
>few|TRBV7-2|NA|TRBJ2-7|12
TGTGCCAGCAGCTTAGTAGCGTACGAGCAGTACTTC
CASSLVAYEQYF
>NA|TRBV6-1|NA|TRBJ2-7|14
TGTGCCAGCAGTGAACCACTAACCTCGTACGAGCAGTACTTC
CASSEPLTSYEQYF
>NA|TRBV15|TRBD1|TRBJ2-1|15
TGTGCCACCAGCTGGGCCGGGACAGGCGACAATGAGCAGTTCTTC
CATSWAGTGDNEQFF
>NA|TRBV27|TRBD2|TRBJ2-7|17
TGTGCCAGCAGACTTCAAAACGTAGCGGGAGGGCCTACAGGGCAGTACTTC
CASRLQNVAGGPTGQYF
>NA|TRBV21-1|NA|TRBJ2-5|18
TGTGCCAGCAGCAAACGAACGAAAGCGGGAGTGGGGGTAGAGACCCAGTACTTC
CASSKRTKAGVGVETQYF
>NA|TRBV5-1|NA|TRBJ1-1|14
TGCGCCAGCAGCTTCGCTAGCTCGAACACTGAAGCTTTCTTT
CASSFASSNTEAFF
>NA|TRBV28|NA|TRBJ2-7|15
TGTGCCAGCAGCCTTCCCGGGGTCGGCTCCTACGAGCAGTACTTC
CASSLPGVGSYEQYF
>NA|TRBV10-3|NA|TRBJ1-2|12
TGTGCCATCAGTGATGTGAGCTATGGCTACACCTTC
CAISDVSYGYTF
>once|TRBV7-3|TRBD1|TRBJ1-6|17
TGTGCCAGCAGGTTCTCCGGGACAGGGGTCTCAAATTCACCCCTCCACTTT
CASRFSGTGVSNSPLHF
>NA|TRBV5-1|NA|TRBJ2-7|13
TGCGCCAGCAGCTTGGAGTCAGGCTACGAGCAGTACTTC
CASSLESGYEQYF